These 10 T cell receptor beta chains came from one sample sequenced in a study of blood T cell repertoires in COVID-19. Only in-frame clones appear in the TCRdb table, and some are missing; sequencing was by immunoSEQ multiplex PCR. The sample lists under 50,000 clones; 65% to 90% were seen once. Sequencing input: peripheral blood. These receptors were obtained from a man aged 40-49 years with acute or convalescent COVID-19.

This rearrangement joins TRBV5-1 to TRBJ1-1; D may be TRBD1 (5 bases). This CDR3 is 16 amino acids long. Trimming removed 0 bases at V and 3 bases at J, with 15 bases between. Germline CDR1 is SGHRS and CDR2 is YFSETQ. CDR3 amino acids: CASSLGQGTVYTEAFF. The CDR3 bases are TGCGCCAGCAGCTTGGGGCAGGGAACCGTATACACTGAAGCTTTCTTT.

The chain employs TRBV25-1 and TRBJ1-1; D is perhaps TRBD1 (5 bases). Trimming cost V 0 bases and J 11 bases, with 16 bases left between them. This CDR3 spans 14 amino acids. In germline, CDR1 is MGHDK, CDR2 SYGVNS. This chain's CDR3 is CASSEYSPRRGAFF. The DNA for the CDR3 is TGTGCCAGCAGTGAATATTCCCCGCGCCGGGGGGCTTTCTTT. The variable domain in full, completed from reference TRBV25-1 and TRBJ1-1, reads EADIYQTPRYLVIGTGKKITLECSQTMGHDKMYWYQQDPGMELHLIHYSYGVNSTEKGDLSSESTVSRIRTEHFPLTLESARPSHTSQYLCASSEYSPRRGAFFGQGTRLTVV.

The chain employs TRBV7-2 and TRBJ2-1; D may be TRBD1 (6 bases). V was trimmed by 1 base and J by 0 bases, leaving 7 bases between them. Looked up from germline, CDR1 is SGHTA and CDR2 is FQGNSA. The CDR3 is 15 amino acids. CDR3: CASSLGGPSYNEQFF. The DNA for the CDR3 is TGTGCCAGCAGCTTAGGGGGGCCCTCCTACAATGAGCAGTTCTTC.

In the case of this clone: This CDR3 is also generated by other DNA sequences in the sample. The V call is TRBV24-1, the J call TRBJ2-5, with D maybe TRBD1 (5 bases). V dropped 4 bases and J dropped 1 base, with 12 bases sitting between them. Germline CDR1 is KGHDR and CDR2 is SFDVKD. CDR3 size: 15 residues. DNA of the CDR3: TGTGCCACCAGTGACACAGACAGAGGCCAAGAGACCCAGTACTTC. As protein: CATSDTDRGQETQYF.

The chain combines TRBV28 with TRBJ1-1, with D possibly TRBD1 on 5 matching bases. CDR1 is MDHEN, CDR2 SYDVKM, per germline. Trimming removed 6 bases from V and 1 base from J, with 15 bases in between. This CDR3 is 15 amino acids long. The CDR3 nucleotides are TGTGCCAGCAGCTCTCCGTGGGGCAGGAACACTGAAGCTTTCTTT. The encoded protein is CASSSPWGRNTEAFF.

The chain uses TRBV6-1 and TRBJ1-2, with D perhaps matching TRBD1 (5 bases). Trimming cost V 0 bases and J 5 bases, with 10 bases left between them. CDR1 and CDR2 (germline): MNHNS, SASEGT. The CDR3 consists of 14 residues. CDR3 region: CASSEAFRDYGYTF. CDR3 bases: TGTGCCAGCAGTGAAGCATTCAGGGATTATGGCTACACCTTC.

The rearrangement joins TRBV21-1 to TRBJ2-1; the table calls TRBD2, which could not be checked here. TRBV21-1 constitutes a pseudogene. The CDR3 has 13 residues. CDR3 sequence reads: CASSKVNYNEQFF. The CDR3 nucleotides read TGTGCCAGCAGCAAAGTAAACTACAATGAGCAGTTCTTC.

This sequence joins TRBV13 and TRBJ1-1; D ambiguous. This CDR3 is built from 14 residues. V was trimmed by 2 bases and J by 0 bases, leaving 7 bases between them. The germline V gene encodes CDR1 PRHDT and CDR2 FYEKMQ (reference sequence). The CDR3 region has the DNA TGTGCCAGCAGCTTATGGCAGTTGAACACTGAAGCTTTCTTT. Translating it yields CASSLWQLNTEAFF.

This clone was seen only once. The rearrangement links TRBV7-9 to TRBJ1-2; D is unclear. CDR1 is SEHNR and CDR2 is FQNEAQ in the germline V gene (reference sequence). V was cut by 4 bases and J by 8 bases, with 11 bases left in between. The CDR3 has 12 residues. The CDR3 here is CASSWEGSGYTF. CDR3 bases: TGTGCCAGCAGCTGGGAGGGTTCCGGCTACACCTTC.

Here the CDR3 DNA reads TGTGCCAGCAGTTACGACGGAGAAGAGACCCAGTACTTC. Protein: CASSYDGEETQYF. The rearrangement links TRBV6-5 to TRBJ2-5; unclear D gene. There are 13 residues in the CDR3. Germline V lookup: CDR1 MNHEY, CDR2 SVGAGI. Trimming left V 2 bases short and J 3 bases short, with 7 bases between.